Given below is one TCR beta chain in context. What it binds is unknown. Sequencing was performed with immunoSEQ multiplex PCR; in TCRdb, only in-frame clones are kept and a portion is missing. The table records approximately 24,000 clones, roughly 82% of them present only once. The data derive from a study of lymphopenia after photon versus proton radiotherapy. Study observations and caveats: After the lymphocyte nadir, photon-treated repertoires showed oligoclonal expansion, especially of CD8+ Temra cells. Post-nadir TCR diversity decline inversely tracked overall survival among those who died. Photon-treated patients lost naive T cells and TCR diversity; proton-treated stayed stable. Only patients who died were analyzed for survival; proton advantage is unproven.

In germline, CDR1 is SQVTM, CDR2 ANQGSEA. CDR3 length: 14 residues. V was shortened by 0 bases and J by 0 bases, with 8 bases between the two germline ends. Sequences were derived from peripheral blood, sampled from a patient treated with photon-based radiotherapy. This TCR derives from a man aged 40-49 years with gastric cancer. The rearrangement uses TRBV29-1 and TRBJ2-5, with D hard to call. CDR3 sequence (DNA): TGCAGCGTTGAAGATCGACTGTACCAAGAGACCCAGTACTTC. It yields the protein CSVEDRLYQETQYF. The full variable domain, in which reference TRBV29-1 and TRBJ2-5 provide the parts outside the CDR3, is SAVISQKPSRDICQRGTSLTIQCQVDSQVTMMFWYRQQPGQSLTLIATANQGSEATYESGFVIDKFPISRPNLTFSTLTVSNMSPEDSSIYLCSVEDRLYQETQYFGPGTRLLVL.